This T cell receptor (beta chain) appears in the sequencing data of a study of OX40 agonist ivuxolimab in advanced cancers. As for the study in general: While on treatment, patients had intravenous ivuxolimab at 0.01 to 10 mg/kg every 2 weeks. General study points: Several nonresponders also turned out to have low normalized T-cell clonal expansion. Among the lowest peripheral clonal expansion occurred in 0.1-3.0 mg/kg partial responders.

Looked up from germline, CDR1 is SGHAT and CDR2 is FQNNGV. The CDR3 is made up of 16 amino acids. The V and J ends lost 2 bases and 2 bases respectively, with 14 bases between them. Data came from immunoSEQ multiplex PCR; TCRdb stores just in-frame clones and leaves some out. The sample records approximately 50,000 clones, roughly 91% being singletons. Autoimmune disease history or systemic immunosuppression led to patients being barred. This clone came up once. Its specificity is not known. This receptor was identified in an adult with an advanced solid tumor such as melanoma, head and neck, liver or kidney cancer. The chain uses TRBV11-2 and TRBJ2-3; tentatively, D is TRBD1 (7 bases). The source was CD4+ or CD8+ T cells sorted from blood, collected in a trial of the OX40 agonist ivuxolimab. DNA for the CDR3: TGTGCCAGCAGCTTATTAAGGGGGCGGGACACAGATACGCAGTATTTT. Translation: CASSLLRGRDTDTQYF.